Each of the 20 T cell receptor beta chains below was sequenced from the same sample in a study of CD8 T cells in Susac syndrome. Random-hexamer reverse transcription was applied to roughly 0.5 to 1 ug RNA. TCRdb itself ran the immunoSEQ multiplex PCR reads through MiXCR, one entry per CDR3 protein. In the table there are roughly 200,000 distinct CDR3 sequences, about 95% of which are singletons. What was sequenced was CD4+ T cells from PBMCs. These receptors all stem from a human donor with Susac syndrome.

The chain is built from TRBV19 and TRBJ2-1, with a weak D call TRBD2 (6 bases). This CDR3 comprises 17 residues. Trimming pared 6 bases from V and 2 bases from J, leaving 20 bases between. The V gene's germline CDR1 is LNHDA and CDR2 SQIVND (reference sequence). As DNA, the CDR3 is TGTGCCAGTAGGAATTGGCGGGAAGGAGGCCCCTACAATGAGCAGTTCTTC. Translated: CASRNWREGGPYNEQFF.

This clonotype was seen just once. The rearrangement joins TRBV28 to TRBJ2-7; no clear D gene. V was shortened by 3 bases and J by 1 base, with 16 bases between the two germline ends. Germline values: CDR1 MDHEN, CDR2 SYDVKM. The CDR3 totals 16 residues. The CDR3 sequence: CASSFSLQTLSYEQYF. The CDR3 DNA follows: TGTGCCAGCAGTTTTTCGTTACAGACCCTATCCTACGAGCAGTACTTC.

The chain employs TRBV19 and TRBJ2-7; D is uncertain. Germline assignment: CDR1 LNHDA and CDR2 SQIVND (reference sequence). V gave up 4 bases and J gave up 0 bases, with 7 bases separating them. The CDR3 consists of 13 residues. In DNA form, the CDR3 reads TGTGCCAGTAGTAATGGGATCTCCTACGAGCAGTACTTC. Protein sequence: CASSNGISYEQYF.

V and J are TRBV6-2 or TRBV6-3 and TRBJ2-7; D is ambiguous. CDR3 length: 13 amino acids. V gave up 5 bases and J gave up 3 bases, with 11 bases separating them. Looked up from germline, CDR1 is MNHEY and CDR2 is SVGEGT. This CDR3 reads CASSQHPIYEQYF. DNA of the CDR3: TGTGCCAGCAGTCAACACCCGATCTACGAGCAGTACTTC.

The J gene is TRBJ2-1, the V gene TRBV20-1, with 9 bases identical to TRBD2. Germline loops: CDR1 DFQATT, CDR2 SNEGSKA (reference sequence). The trim removed 1 base at V and 4 bases at J, leaving 2 bases unmatched. This CDR3 has 14 amino acids. CDR3 loop: CSARVSGGYNEQFF. The CDR3 coding sequence is TGCAGTGCTAGAGTTAGCGGGGGATACAATGAGCAGTTCTTC.

V usage is TRBV7-2 and J usage is TRBJ2-5; D not certain. Germline lookup yields CDR1 SGHTA and CDR2 FQGNSA. Trimming left V 5 bases short and J 0 bases short, with 7 bases between. CDR3 length: 13 residues. The CDR3 DNA is TGTGCCAGCAGCACATACGACCAAGAGACCCAGTACTTC. It encodes CASSTYDQETQYF.

This chain uses TRBV19 with TRBJ2-2; TRBD1 agrees at 8 bases. V gave up 5 bases and J gave up 1 base; unmatched junction bases: 3. The CDR3 totals 15 residues. Germline V CDR1 and CDR2: LNHDA, SQIVND (reference sequence). Here the CDR3 reads CASSAGTGNTGELFF. The CDR3 DNA follows: TGTGCCAGTAGTGCCGGGACAGGGAACACCGGGGAGCTGTTTTTT.

The chain links TRBV3-1 to TRBJ2-2; no clear D. The germline CDR1 and CDR2 sequences are LGHDT and YNNKEL (reference sequence). The CDR3 is 15 residues long. V lost 0 bases, J lost 4 bases, and 9 bases lay in between. The DNA for the CDR3 is TGTGCCAGCAGCCAAGACGGCAGTGGCACCGGGGAGCTGTTTTTT. It encodes CASSQDGSGTGELFF.

J is TRBJ2-5 and V is TRBV20-1, with 10 nucleotides matching TRBD2. The germline CDR1 and CDR2 sequences are DFQATT and SNEGSKA (reference sequence). This CDR3 contains 16 residues. With V trimmed by 0 bases and J by 9 bases, 13 bases remained unmatched. The CDR3 coding sequence is TGCAGTGCTAGAGATCGTACTAGCGGGACCCTCGATCCCCAGTACTTC. This encodes CSARDRTSGTLDPQYF.

The rearrangement uses TRBV3-1 and TRBJ1-2; the D gene is possibly TRBD1 (6 bases). This CDR3 spans 14 amino acids. V dropped 1 base and J dropped 4 bases, with 10 bases sitting between them. Germline V lookup: CDR1 LGHDT, CDR2 YNNKEL (reference sequence). The CDR3 here is CASSQGTDLYGYTF. The DNA for the CDR3 is TGTGCCAGCAGCCAAGGGACAGACCTCTATGGCTACACCTTC.

The chain has TRBV12-3 or TRBV12-4 and TRBJ2-5; no clear D. This CDR3 spans 12 amino acids. Trimming removed 5 bases from V and 1 base from J, with 5 bases in between. DNA for the CDR3: TGTGCCAGCAGTCAACTCCAAGAGACCCAGTACTTC. It translates to CASSQLQETQYF.

The V call is TRBV7-2, the J call TRBJ1-6, with D tentatively TRBD1 (5 bases). Germline CDR1 and CDR2: SGHTA and FQGNSA. The CDR3 totals 14 residues. Trimming pared 5 bases from V and 9 bases from J, leaving 14 bases between. The CDR3 is CASSLLGRSSPLHF. Written as DNA, the CDR3 is TGTGCCAGCAGCCTTTTGGGGCGGAGTTCACCCCTCCACTTT.

The DNA for the CDR3 is TGTGCCAGCAGCGCCCGGGACTACAGCTCCTACAATGAGCAGTTCTTC. Its protein is CASSARDYSSYNEQFF. The chain links TRBV11-2 to TRBJ2-1, with 7 bases lining up with TRBD2. Germline CDR1 and CDR2: SGHAT and FQNNGV. V lost 5 bases to trimming and J lost 0 bases; unmatched junction nucleotides: 7. There are 16 residues in the CDR3.

This clonotype was recorded once. The genes are TRBV4-3 and TRBJ1-3; D unresolved. Germline CDR1 LGHNA, CDR2 YSLEER. Trimming removed 0 bases at V and 0 bases at J, with 9 bases between. The CDR3 sequence is 16 residues long. Written as DNA, the CDR3 is TGCGCCAGCAGCCAAGATCGACTCCTCTCTGGAAACACCATATATTTT. It yields the protein CASSQDRLLSGNTIYF.

V gene TRBV20-1 combines with J gene TRBJ2-5; D uncertain. The V and J ends lost 3 bases and 5 bases respectively, with 10 bases between them. CDR3 length equals 12 residues. Germline values: CDR1 DFQATT, CDR2 SNEGSKA (reference sequence). CDR3 amino acids: CSASAPPETQYF. For the CDR3, the DNA is TGCAGTGCTAGTGCTCCACCGGAGACCCAGTACTTC.

The CDR3 sequence: CASSPNPGRGGYTF. CDR3 nucleotide sequence: TGTGCCAGCTCACCAAACCCGGGACGCGGCGGCTACACCTTC. The rearrangement uses TRBV18 and TRBJ1-2; weak D call: TRBD1 (5 bases). The CDR3 runs to 14 residues. Germline V gene sequence: CDR1 KGHSH, CDR2 LQKENI. The V gene lost 2 bases and the J gene lost 8 bases, with 15 bases spanning the gap.

This rearrangement joins TRBV29-1 to TRBJ2-3; 14 bases agree with TRBD2. Germline CDR1 and CDR2: SQVTM and ANQGSEA. Losses at the gene ends were 7 bases for V and 5 bases for J; bases not matched to a gene: 17. The CDR3 contains 18 residues. CDR3 sequence reads: CSAPGTSGTSGSVDTQYF. The DNA of the CDR3 is TGCAGCGCCCCAGGGACCTCCGGGACTAGCGGGAGCGTAGATACGCAGTATTTT.

This chain connects TRBV19 to TRBJ1-3, with D unclear. Between the trimmed V and J ends, which lost 0 bases and 3 bases, there was a span of 9 bases. In germline, CDR1 is LNHDA, CDR2 SQIVND (reference sequence). This CDR3 is 15 amino acids long. CDR3 nucleotide sequence: TGTGCCAGTAGTATAGAGGCCAGGATTGGAAACACCATATATTTT. It yields the protein CASSIEARIGNTIYF.

This chain uses TRBV29-1 with TRBJ2-5; tentatively, D is TRBD1 or TRBD2 (5 bases each). Trimming took off 8 bases at V and 3 bases at J, with 13 bases between the two ends. Germline assignment: CDR1 SQVTM and CDR2 ANQGSEA. This CDR3 has 12 residues. DNA of the CDR3: TGCAGCATCGGGTGGGGGAAAGAGACCCAGTACTTC. It codes for CSIGWGKETQYF.

The genes are TRBV18 and TRBJ1-4, with TRBD1 matching 7 bases. The CDR3 has 14 amino acids. Germline assignment: CDR1 KGHSH and CDR2 LQKENI. V gave up 10 bases and J gave up 5 bases; unmatched junction bases: 10. The CDR3 protein is CATSTGTTNEKLFF. The DNA of the CDR3 is TGTGCCACATCGACAGGGACTACCAATGAAAAACTGTTTTTT.